Given below is one T cell receptor beta chain in context. This record comes from a study of CD8 T cells in Susac syndrome. Random-hexamer reverse transcription was applied to roughly 0.45 to 1 ug RNA. Coverage of TCR beta CDR3 amplification by immunoSEQ multiplex PCR extended to 54 Vbeta and 13 Jbeta. TCRdb redid the calling of the immunoSEQ multiplex PCR reads with MiXCR, one entry per CDR3 protein. The sample records some 220,000 distinct CDR3 sequences, about 96% being singletons. J gave up 0 bases and V 2 bases, and 2 bases lay outside the gene matches. The CDR3 sequence is 15 residues long. The germline gives CDR1 LGHDT, CDR2 YNNKEL (reference sequence). In blood CD8+ and CD4+ T cells, TCR beta underwent sequencing. Negative isolation yielded the CD8+ and CD4+ T cells, while FACS enriched the TEMRA cells.

The chain is built from TRBV3-1 and TRBJ2-3; 7 positions agree with TRBD2. The TCR sequence derives from a human donor with multiple sclerosis. Specimen: CD4+ T cells from PBMCs. In DNA form, the CDR3 reads TGTGCCAGCAGCCAACTCGGGGGGAGCACAGATACGCAGTATTTT. This translates into CASSQLGGSTDTQYF.